This T cell receptor (beta chain) appears in the sequencing data of a study of monozygotic twins with inflammatory bowel disease. Details on this clonotype: Its antigen is as yet unknown.

Whole-study results and caveats: Reduced clonotype sharing with other individuals was observed in IBD patients relative to healthy twins, especially with disease activity.

CDR1 is SQVTM and CDR2 is ANQGSEA in the germline V gene. There are 13 residues in the CDR3. Nested amplification of TCRalpha and TCRbeta cDNA involved two PCRs of roughly 17 and 9 cycles. Each CDR3 protein gets one entry in TCRdb, which reprocessed the 5' RACE reads and gives no DNA. The table lists roughly 200,000 distinct CDR3 sequences. This sequence was found in a human donor with ulcerative colitis or Crohn's disease, or a healthy co-twin of an affected twin (not recorded which). The chain couples TRBV29-1 to TRBJ2-7. Sequenced: blood. Here the CDR3 reads CSVASGDTYEQYF.